These T cell receptor beta chains were read from a single sample in a study of beta chain features in type 1 diabetes. Libraries were prepared by immunoSEQ multiplex PCR; TCRdb keeps only in-frame clonotypes and omits some of them. Found here are under 400,000 clones, less than 20% of them singletons; the top ten hold 0.044%. Material for sequencing was naive CD4+ T cells from blood. Receptor source: a woman between 18 and 29 years old in good health. Both conserved end residues are part of each CDR3. The order of the fields is D gene, V gene, clone size, J gene, CDR3 DNA, CDR3 protein. D genes are given only for firm matches. Only some rows state a clone size, as once, few, many or a class for expanded clones.

.,TRBV4-1,.,TRBJ1-2,TGCGCCAGCAGCCAACCGACCAGGCCCTCGGGGTATGGCTACACCTTC,CASSQPTRPSGYGYTF
.,TRBV30,few,TRBJ1-6,TGTGCCTGGAGTGTACTATCAGGGAATTCACCCCTCCACTTT,CAWSVLSGNSPLHF
TRBD1,TRBV25-1,.,TRBJ1-1,TGTGCCAGCAGTGAAAGGGGGCGCGACACTGAAGCTTTCTTT,CASSERGRDTEAFF
TRBD2,TRBV29-1,few,TRBJ2-1,TGCAGCGCTGCCCCTAGCGGGAGATACGATGAGCAGTTCTTC,CSAAPSGRYDEQFF
TRBD1,TRBV9,few,TRBJ1-2,TGTGCCAGCAGCGTAAGTGGGACAGGTGTCTATGGCTACACCTTC,CASSVSGTGVYGYTF
.,TRBV18,few,TRBJ2-1,TGTGCCAGCTCCCCTAGACAGGACCACAATGAGCAGTTCTTC,CASSPRQDHNEQFF
.,TRBV19,.,TRBJ1-1,TGTGCCAGTAGTATTCTGGACAGGAACACTGAAGCTTTCTTT,CASSILDRNTEAFF
TRBD1,TRBV14,few,TRBJ1-2,TGTGCCAGCAGCGGGAGAGTGCAGGGGGCGCATGGATTTGGCTACACCTTC,CASSGRVQGAHGFGYTF
TRBD1,TRBV7-3,.,TRBJ2-3,TGTGCCAGCAGTCCACAGGGGTGGGGTACAGATACGCAGTATTTT,CASSPQGWGTDTQYF
TRBD2,TRBV9,few,TRBJ2-3,TGTGCCAGCAGCGTAGGGGCTAGCGGGAGAACAGATACGCAGTATTTT,CASSVGASGRTDTQYF
.,TRBV15,.,TRBJ1-2,TGTGCCACCAGCAGAGATCAATTCGCGGGAGGCTACACCTTC,CATSRDQFAGGYTF
.,TRBV4-1,once,TRBJ2-7,TGCGCCAGCAGCCAAGATTCGTTCCTCCGAGCCTACGAGCAGTACTTC,CASSQDSFLRAYEQYF
.,TRBV7-9,.,TRBJ1-1,TGTGCCATCTTTCCAGGGGCTTTGAACACTGAAGCTTTCTTT,CAIFPGALNTEAFF
TRBD1,TRBV18,few,TRBJ1-2,TGTGCCAGCTCACCTCGACAGGGCCGTACCCCCTATGGCTACACCTTC,CASSPRQGRTPYGYTF
TRBD1,TRBV4-2,few,TRBJ1-5,TGTGCCAGCAGCCAAGTACCGGGACAGGGAAATCAGCCCCAGCATTTT,CASSQVPGQGNQPQHF
.,TRBV4-1,.,TRBJ2-1,TGCGCCAGCAGCCAAATCGGTGAGCAGTTCTTC,CASSQIGEQFF
TRBD1,TRBV4-1,few,TRBJ1-6,TGCGCCAGCAGCCAAGTTCCTTCCAGGGGGCGAATCGATAATTCACCCCTCCACTTT,CASSQVPSRGRIDNSPLHF
.,TRBV30,few,TRBJ2-1,TGTGCCTGGAGCGGGGGGCAGTCAGGCTACAATGAGCAGTTCTTC,CAWSGGQSGYNEQFF
.,TRBV4-3,.,TRBJ2-2,TGCGCCAGCAGCCAAGTGGGGACAAACACCGGGGAGCTGTTTTTT,CASSQVGTNTGELFF
.,TRBV27,.,TRBJ1-1,TGTGCCAGCAGTTTAAGGGGGGGAGGAACTGAAGCTTTCTTT,CASSLRGGGTEAFF
TRBD1,TRBV19,.,TRBJ2-7,TGTGCCAGTAGCTCTTTAGACAGGGACTACGAGCAGTACTTC,CASSSLDRDYEQYF
.,TRBV2,once,TRBJ2-1,TGTGCCAGCGGACGGTCCGGGATTGAGCAGTTCTTC,CASGRSGIEQFF
.,TRBV30,.,TRBJ2-4,TGTGCCTGGAGTGTAACAGAAAACATTCAGTACTTC,CAWSVTENIQYF
.,TRBV5-1,.,TRBJ2-5,TGCGCCAGCAGCTCTGGCGGATCCACCCAAGAGACCCAGTACTTC,CASSSGGSTQETQYF
.,TRBV14,.,TRBJ1-2,TGTGCCAGCAGCCAACAAAACATGATCTATGGCTACACCTTC,CASSQQNMIYGYTF
.,TRBV7-9,.,TRBJ2-1,TGTGCCAGCAGCTTATTGGGGGCGCAGTTCTTC,CASSLLGAQFF
TRBD2,TRBV18,few,TRBJ2-5,TGTGCCAGCTCGCCGAGACTAGCGGGGGGCCGGGAGACCCAGTACTTC,CASSPRLAGGRETQYF
TRBD1,TRBV12-5,few,TRBJ2-2,TGTGCTAGTGGTTTGGTACAGGGGCACGGGGAGCTGTTTTTT,CASGLVQGHGELFF
.,TRBV4-1,.,TRBJ2-7,TGCGCCAGCAGCCAAATAATTAAGGTCCACAGGAGCTACGAGCAGTACTTC,CASSQIIKVHRSYEQYF
.,TRBV11-1,few,TRBJ1-2,TGTGCCAGCAGCTTGGGGGAGGACTATGGCTACACCTTC,CASSLGEDYGYTF
TRBD1,TRBV11-2,few,TRBJ1-3,TGTGCCAGCAGCTTAGCAGGGGGCACTGGAAACACCATATATTTT,CASSLAGGTGNTIYF
.,TRBV7-9,few,TRBJ1-1,TGTGCCAGCAGCTTCTTTCAGGACACTGAAGCTTTCTTT,CASSFFQDTEAFF
.,TRBV7-2,.,TRBJ1-6,TGTGCCAGCTCGGGGAATTCACCCCTCCACTTT,CASSGNSPLHF
TRBD1,TRBV7-9,.,TRBJ1-3,TGTGCCAGCAGCTTGGGACAGCACTCTGGAAACACCATATATTTT,CASSLGQHSGNTIYF
.,TRBV4-3,.,TRBJ2-1,TGCGCCAGCAGCCTTTGGACTGAAGACAATGAGCAGTTCTTC,CASSLWTEDNEQFF
TRBD1,TRBV5-1,few,TRBJ2-3,TGCGCCAGCAGCTTGGACAGGGGAGCAGATACGCAGTATTTT,CASSLDRGADTQYF
.,TRBV5-4,.,TRBJ1-2,TGTGCCAGCAGATTGGGACACAACTATGGCTACACCTTC,CASRLGHNYGYTF
.,TRBV29-1,few,TRBJ2-3,TGCAGCGTTGAAGATCAGGGTAGAGGCACAGATACGCAGTATTTT,CSVEDQGRGTDTQYF
TRBD2,TRBV7-6,.,TRBJ2-7,TGTGCCAGCTTAACGGGAGCGGGAGGCGAGCAGTACTTC,CASLTGAGGEQYF
TRBD2,TRBV6-6,once,TRBJ2-5,TGTGCCAGCTCACCGGGGAGGGAAGAGACCCAGTACTTC,CASSPGREETQYF
TRBD2,TRBV6-1,few,TRBJ2-4,TGTGCCAGCAGAGCGGGGGGTCGGGACATTCAGTACTTC,CASRAGGRDIQYF
.,TRBV2,.,TRBJ2-1,TGTGCCAGCAGTGGAGGGGGAGGGCCCTACAATGAGCAGTTCTTC,CASSGGGGPYNEQFF
TRBD2,TRBV7-2,.,TRBJ2-7,TGTGCCAGCAGCCAATCTAGCGGGGGGACGTCCTACGAGCAGTACTTC,CASSQSSGGTSYEQYF
TRBD2,TRBV4-2,few,TRBJ2-1,TGTGCCAGCAGCCAAGATAGAGGAGCGGGAGTCGCCAATGAGCAGTTCTTC,CASSQDRGAGVANEQFF
TRBD1,TRBV11-2,.,TRBJ1-2,TGTGCCAGCACCGCTGGGACAGCCTACACCTTC,CASTAGTAYTF
.,TRBV7-8,few,TRBJ2-1,TGTGCCAGCAGCCACGCCACTTGGCGAGACTTGTACAATGAGCAGTTCTTC,CASSHATWRDLYNEQFF
.,TRBV30,.,TRBJ2-3,TGTGCCTGGAGTGTCCTTGGGAGGGGGACAGATACGCAGTATTTT,CAWSVLGRGTDTQYF
TRBD1,TRBV4-2,few,TRBJ1-2,TGTGCCAGCAGCCAACATAGGGACAGTACGTATGGCTACACCTTC,CASSQHRDSTYGYTF
.,TRBV14,few,TRBJ1-2,TGTGCCAGCAGCCAAGTTAACAGGCCATGGGGTGGCTACACCTTC,CASSQVNRPWGGYTF
.,TRBV6-8,few,TRBJ1-2,TGTGCCAGCAGTCTGGGCAGTCTCTATGGCTACACCTTC,CASSLGSLYGYTF
TRBD1,TRBV2,few,TRBJ2-5,TGTGCCAGCGGGTTGGACAGGGGCGAAGAGACCCAGTACTTC,CASGLDRGEETQYF
.,TRBV7-6,few,TRBJ2-3,TGTGCCAGCAGCTCGCCCACTGGCACAGATACGCAGTATTTT,CASSSPTGTDTQYF
.,TRBV4-3,few,TRBJ1-2,TGCGCCAGCAGCCAAGACCCAGGGAAGTGGTATGGCTACACCTTC,CASSQDPGKWYGYTF
.,TRBV5-1,.,TRBJ2-5,TGCGCCAGCAGCTTGGGTCGGGGGGAGACCCAGTACTTC,CASSLGRGETQYF
TRBD2,TRBV10-3,.,TRBJ2-7,TGTGCCAGCGCGGCTAGCGGGAGCTCCTACGAGCAGTACTTC,CASAASGSSYEQYF